This is a list of T cell receptor beta chains from one sample in a study of T-cell reconstitution after alpha-beta-depleted transplantation in children. One entry per CDR3 protein results from TCRdb running MiXCR on the PCR reads. The repertoire holds under 450,000 distinct CDR3 sequences, with approximately 12% as singletons. The specimen was PBMCs, collected from the stem cell graft. The receptors derive from a human donor who donated a stem cell graft to a child with Fanconi anemia. CDR3s include the opening cysteine and the closing phenylalanine or tryptophan. The order of the fields is D gene, V gene, clone size, J gene, CDR3 DNA, CDR3 protein. A D gene is named only where the DNA matches it firmly. Clone sizes are given selectively: once, few, many, or a class where the clone is expanded.

-	TRBV6-5	-	TRBJ2-2	TGTGCCAGCAGTTACTCGGGGTTTCCCGGGGAGCTGTTTTTT	CASSYSGFPGELFF
TRBD1	TRBV30	-	TRBJ2-4	TGTGCCTGGAGTGTCGACAGGGGAGACATTCAGTACTTC	CAWSVDRGDIQYF
TRBD2	TRBV9	-	TRBJ2-3	TGTGCCAGCAGCGCTCGCAGGAGCGGGGCTACGCAGTATTTT	CASSARRSGATQYF
-	TRBV7-6	few	TRBJ1-5	TGTGCCAGCAGCTTAGCCGCGGACCAACAGCCCCAGCATTTT	CASSLAADQQPQHF
-	TRBV20-1	-	TRBJ1-1	TGCAGTGCTAGTGTTTTGAAGAACACTGAAGCTTTCTTT	CSASVLKNTEAFF
-	TRBV7-8	few	TRBJ1-1	TGTGCCAGCAGCTTAGGATCGGACACTGAAGCTTTCTTT	CASSLGSDTEAFF
-	TRBV5-1	-	TRBJ1-1	TGCGCCAGCAGCCGGGGAGCGGGATCGAACACTGAAGCTTTCTTT	CASSRGAGSNTEAFF
TRBD1	TRBV3-1	few	TRBJ1-2	TGTGCCAGCAGCCAAGCGGGACAGGGAGGAGGCTATGGCTACACCTTC	CASSQAGQGGGYGYTF
-	TRBV7-2	-	TRBJ2-1	TGTGCCAGCAGCTTTGACAATATTTACGAGCAGTTCTTC	CASSFDNIYEQFF
TRBD1	TRBV6-2/TRBV6-3	few	TRBJ1-1	TGTGCCAGCAGTCGGGACAGCCACACTGAAGCTTTCTTT	CASSRDSHTEAFF
-	TRBV25-1	-	TRBJ1-2	TGTGCCAGCAGCTCAGTGGGGGGACCGCGCAACTTC	CASSSVGGPRNF
-	TRBV6-1	-	TRBJ1-2	TGTGCCAGCAGTCGGCAGAACAACTATGGCTACACCTTC	CASSRQNNYGYTF
TRBD1	TRBV27	many	TRBJ1-3	TGTGCCAGCAGTTGGAAACCCCAGGGGGCTTCTGGAAACACCATATATTTT	CASSWKPQGASGNTIYF
-	TRBV4-1	-	TRBJ1-2	TGCGCCAGCAGCCAAGACAGTAGCTACACCTTC	CASSQDSSYTF
TRBD1	TRBV27	-	TRBJ2-7	TGTGCCAGCAGTTTAAACAGGGGGGTGGGCGAGCAGTACTTC	CASSLNRGVGEQYF